The 12 T cell receptor beta chains given below trace back to one sample, sequenced in a study of shared clonotypes between healthy human individuals. The table came from immunoSEQ multiplex PCR; TCRdb's copy has only in-frame clones and leaves some out. Found here are hundreds of thousands of clones, approximately 95% of them singletons; the top ten hold 0.06%. Sequenced input: naive CD4+ T cells sorted from blood. Documented subset: CD45RA+ positively selected. The receptors here all came from a woman aged 25 to 39 in good health.

The chain joins TRBV25-1 to TRBJ1-1; the D is unclear. Germline assignment: CDR1 MGHDK and CDR2 SYGVNS. Trimming shortened V by 1 base and J by 4 bases, and 13 bases separated the two germline ends. The CDR3 length is 15 residues. The DNA of the CDR3 is TGTGCCAGCAGTGAATGGTCTCTACGGGGCACTGAAGCTTTCTTT. It codes for CASSEWSLRGTEAFF.

V is TRBV6-1 and J is TRBJ2-1; D perhaps matches TRBD1 (6 bases). V was shortened by 5 bases and J by 3 bases, with 8 bases between the two germline ends. CDR1 is MNHNS and CDR2 is SASEGT in the germline V gene. The CDR3 covers 13 residues. The CDR3 here is CASSRQVYNEQFF. The CDR3 DNA reads TGTGCCAGCAGTAGACAGGTCTACAATGAGCAGTTCTTC.

CDR3: CASSVGGGALPYEQYF. Here the CDR3 DNA reads TGTGCCAGCAGCGTAGGAGGGGGGGCATTGCCCTACGAGCAGTACTTC. The J gene is TRBJ2-5, the V gene TRBV9, with TRBD2 as a possible D gene (7 bases). The J call is doubtful: the DNA matches TRBJ2-7 better. Looked up from germline, CDR1 is SGDLS and CDR2 is YYNGEE. The CDR3 runs to 16 residues.

This chain joins TRBV10-3 and TRBJ2-2; the D gene is possibly TRBD2 (6 bases). Trimming left V 0 bases short and J 6 bases short, with 8 bases between. Germline V gene sequence: CDR1 ENHRY, CDR2 SYGVKD. The CDR3 consists of 14 residues. The CDR3 bases are TGTGCCATCAGTGAGTCGGAGGGACCCGGGGAGCTGTTTTTT. As protein: CAISESEGPGELFF.

The chain has TRBV6-5 and TRBJ2-5; perhaps TRBD1 as D (6 bases). Germline values: CDR1 MNHEY, CDR2 SVGAGI. V dropped 6 bases and J dropped 2 bases, with 13 bases sitting between them. The CDR3 is made up of 14 amino acids. The CDR3 loop is CASSGQLSQETQYF. The CDR3 DNA is TGTGCCAGCAGCGGACAGCTTAGTCAAGAGACCCAGTACTTC.

V and J are TRBV5-1 and TRBJ2-3; TRBD2 aligns across 11 bases. This CDR3 region has 18 residues. Germline-derived CDR1 and CDR2 are SGHRS and YFSETQ. The ends lost 4 bases at V and 0 bases at J; junction bases unmatched: 10. In DNA form, the CDR3 reads TGCGCCAGCAGCCGGGTGATAGCGGGAGGGCTGAGCACAGATACGCAGTATTTT. This gives the protein CASSRVIAGGLSTDTQYF.

The chain recombines TRBV4-1 with TRBJ2-5, with TRBD2 matching 10 bases. V was pared by 1 base and J by 4 bases, with 9 bases of the junction left unmatched. Germline V CDR1 and CDR2: MGHRA, YSYEKL. This CDR3 spans 17 amino acids. CDR3 sequence: CASSQGLAGTSRETQYF. CDR3 nucleotides: TGCGCCAGCAGCCAAGGACTAGCGGGCACATCAAGAGAGACCCAGTACTTC.

V gene TRBV6-1 combines with J gene TRBJ2-7; TRBD2 aligns across 9 bases. Germline-derived CDR1 and CDR2 are MNHNS and SASEGT. This CDR3 is built from 21 residues. The ends lost 2 bases at V and 0 bases at J; junction bases unmatched: 20. In DNA, the CDR3 is TGTGCCAGCAGTGAACCCCTCGGTGGGCCATCAAGGACTAGCGACTCCTACGAGCAGTACTTC. It translates to CASSEPLGGPSRTSDSYEQYF.

The CDR3 region has the DNA TGTGCTAGTGGTTTGGTAGCCGGCAAGACTTCCGGGACAGGCCGATTTAGCTCCTACAATGAGCAGTTCTTC. This encodes CASGLVAGKTSGTGRFSSYNEQFF. The gene calls are TRBV12-5 and TRBJ2-1; 8 positions match TRBD1. Losses at the gene ends were 0 bases for V and 0 bases for J; bases not matched to a gene: 25. CDR3 length: 24 amino acids. The germline V gene encodes CDR1 LGHNT and CDR2 FRNRAP. The whole variable domain, remainder taken from reference TRBV12-5 and TRBJ2-1, is DARVTQTPRHKVTEMGQEVTMRCQPILGHNTVFWYRQTMMQGLELLAYFRNRAPLDDSGMPKDRFSAEMPDATLATLKIQPSEPRDSAVYFCASGLVAGKTSGTGRFSSYNEQFFGPGTRLTVL.

This sequence joins TRBV14 and TRBJ2-3, with D tentatively TRBD2 (5 bases). Looked up from germline, CDR1 is SGHDN and CDR2 is FVKESK. The V end was cut by 0 bases, the J end by 6 bases, with 7 bases between. CDR3 length equals 13 residues. The CDR3 is CASSQDLADTQYF. In nucleotides, the CDR3 is TGTGCCAGCAGCCAAGATCTAGCCGATACGCAGTATTTT.

As to this clone: The same CDR3 can be traced to other DNA sequences in this sample. This chain connects TRBV11-3 to TRBJ2-1; 8 nucleotides line up with TRBD2. The CDR3 is 14 residues long. Germline V gene lookup returns CDR1 SGHNT and CDR2 YENEEA. V was clipped by 1 base and J by 4 bases; unmatched bases: 0. The CDR3 sequence is CASSLAGGYNEQFF. DNA of the CDR3: TGTGCCAGCAGCTTAGCGGGAGGGTACAATGAGCAGTTCTTC.

The CDR3, as DNA: TGTGCCAGCAGTTCCCCCCTAGCGGGAGCTTACAATGAGCAGTTCTTC. Its protein is CASSSPLAGAYNEQFF. This chain joins TRBV28 and TRBJ2-1, with TRBD2 identical over 10 bases. Germline CDR1 reads MDHEN; CDR2 reads SYDVKM. V trimming: 4 bases; J trimming: 4 bases; junction bases outside the gene matches: 7. The CDR3 spans 16 residues.